A selection of T cell receptor beta chains follows, all from one sample in a study of human T cells and chemical hapten exposure. From the 5' RACE reads, TCRdb called clonotypes with MiXCR, one entry per CDR3 protein. The data hold roughly 82,000 distinct CDR3 sequences, with about 16% observed a single time. Receptor source: a female donor in good health. Each CDR3 is given with its conserved first and last residue. A D gene is named only where the DNA matches it firmly. Only some rows state a clone size, as once, few, many or a class for expanded clones.

abundance	d_gene	j_gene	v_gene	CDR3aa	CDR3nt
.	.	TRBJ2-4	TRBV7-2	CASSLDGDAGDIQYF	TGTGCCAGCAGCTTAGACGGGGACGCAGGGGACATTCAGTACTTC
.	TRBD2	TRBJ2-1	TRBV7-2	CASSLAGLVRNEQFF	TGTGCCAGCAGCTTAGCGGGACTAGTGAGGAATGAGCAGTTCTTC
once	.	TRBJ2-7	TRBV6-2/TRBV6-3	CASSYLRDADEQYF	TGTGCCAGCAGTTATCTCCGGGACGCCGACGAGCAGTACTTC
.	.	TRBJ2-1	TRBV6-1	CASSATPSSYNEQFF	TGTGCCAGCAGCGCGACACCAAGCTCCTACAATGAGCAGTTCTTC
.	TRBD2	TRBJ2-1	TRBV18	CASSPALLAGVHEQFF	TGTGCCAGCTCACCAGCTCTACTAGCGGGAGTCCATGAGCAGTTCTTC
.	TRBD1	TRBJ2-1	TRBV6-1	CASRGSGGAEQFF	TGTGCCAGCAGAGGGTCAGGGGGCGCTGAGCAGTTCTTC
.	.	TRBJ1-1	TRBV5-4	CASSLKEGRGTEAFF	TGTGCCAGCAGCTTGAAAGAGGGGCGGGGCACTGAAGCTTTCTTT
many	.	TRBJ1-1	TRBV9	CASSVVGQNTEAFF	TGTGCCAGCAGCGTAGTAGGGCAGAACACTGAAGCTTTCTTT
few	TRBD1	TRBJ2-1	TRBV5-6	CASSLATGGGQLTEQFF	TGTGCCAGCAGCTTGGCGACAGGGGGAGGACAATTGACTGAGCAGTTCTTC
many	.	TRBJ1-3	TRBV7-2	CASSLNGFSGNTIYF	TGTGCCAGCAGCTTAAACGGGTTCTCTGGAAACACCATATATTTT
many	TRBD2	TRBJ2-3	TRBV13	CASSSSGLAGGLQSDTQYF	TGTGCCAGCAGCTCGAGCGGACTAGCGGGGGGGCTGCAATCAGATACGCAGTATTTT
few	TRBD1	TRBJ1-2	TRBV10-3	CAISEWGTGLNYGYTF	TGTGCCATCAGTGAGTGGGGGACAGGACTGAACTATGGCTACACCTTC
.	TRBD1	TRBJ2-7	TRBV28	CASSAPVTGGSKEQYF	TGTGCCAGCAGTGCGCCGGTGACAGGGGGCTCGAAGGAGCAGTACTTC
few	TRBD2	TRBJ2-7	TRBV7-9	CASSLVSGRENEQYF	TGTGCCAGCAGCTTAGTTTCCGGGAGGGAAAACGAGCAGTACTTC
.	TRBD1	TRBJ1-1	TRBV18	CASSPIDLQGHTEAFF	TGTGCCAGCTCACCTATTGATCTACAGGGGCACACTGAAGCTTTCTTT
.	TRBD1	TRBJ2-1	TRBV6-5	CASSPRDSSYNEQFF	TGTGCCAGCAGTCCCCGGGACAGCTCCTACAATGAGCAGTTCTTC
few	TRBD1	TRBJ2-2	TRBV25-1	CASRTGARDTGELFF	TGTGCCAGCAGGACAGGGGCCAGGGACACCGGGGAGCTGTTTTTT
.	TRBD1	TRBJ1-2	TRBV18	CASSPLDRGQDYGYTF	TGTGCCAGCTCACCCTTGGACAGGGGGCAGGACTATGGCTACACCTTC
.	TRBD2	TRBJ2-1	TRBV20-1	CSASGRQGSSYNEQFF	TGCAGTGCTAGCGGGAGGCAAGGTAGCTCCTACAATGAGCAGTTCTTC
once	.	TRBJ2-6	TRBV6-6	CASSEQGSWANVLTF	TGTGCCAGCAGTGAACAGGGTTCTTGGGCCAACGTCCTGACTTTC
.	.	TRBJ1-2	TRBV30	CAWSVWMGYGYTF	TGTGCCTGGAGTGTCTGGATGGGCTATGGCTACACCTTC
few	.	TRBJ1-6	TRBV9	CASSVEGRGNSPLHF	TGTGCCAGCAGCGTAGAGGGGAGGGGGAATTCACCCCTCCACTTT
few	TRBD1	TRBJ1-1	TRBV6-6	CASSLGTGYEAFF	TGTGCCAGCAGTCTGGGGACAGGCTATGAAGCTTTCTTT
.	.	TRBJ1-5	TRBV5-5	CASSLAASEPQHF	TGTGCCAGCAGCTTAGCCGCAAGTGAGCCCCAGCATTTT
few	.	TRBJ2-3	TRBV18	CASSPPTSSGSTDTQYF	TGTGCCAGCTCACCACCTACTAGCTCCGGTAGCACAGATACGCAGTATTTT
many	.	TRBJ1-5	TRBV29-1	CSVGGVDQPQHF	TGCAGCGTGGGGGGGGTAGATCAGCCCCAGCATTTT
.	.	TRBJ1-1	TRBV2	CATEGGSRNTEAFF	TGTGCCACCGAGGGGGGAAGTCGGAACACTGAAGCTTTCTTT
many	TRBD2	TRBJ2-1	TRBV10-3	CAISRFGTRSPDEQFF	TGTGCCATCAGTAGATTCGGGACTAGAAGTCCCGATGAGCAGTTCTTC
few	TRBD1	TRBJ2-7	TRBV20-1	CSVRQGSYEQYF	TGCAGTGTCCGACAGGGTAGTTACGAGCAGTACTTC
.	.	TRBJ1-6	TRBV20-1	CSARDRAGRLPLHF	TGCAGTGCTAGAGATCGGGCAGGGAGGTTACCCCTCCACTTT
few	.	TRBJ2-3	TRBV24-1	CATSDFKQGGTDTQYF	TGTGCCACCAGTGATTTCAAGCAAGGGGGCACAGATACGCAGTATTTT
.	TRBD1	TRBJ1-1	TRBV18	CASSPRQGATNTEAFF	TGTGCCAGCTCACCCCGACAGGGGGCTACCAACACTGAAGCTTTCTTT
once	.	TRBJ1-1	TRBV12-3/TRBV12-4	CASSWGSEAFF	TGTGCCAGCAGTTGGGGCAGTGAAGCTTTCTTT
.	.	TRBJ1-2	TRBV3-1	CASGPNQAVPYGYTF	TGTGCCAGCGGACCTAACCAGGCGGTTCCCTATGGCTACACCTTC
.	.	TRBJ1-2	TRBV28	CASSFNGYTF	TGTGCCAGCAGTTTCAATGGCTACACCTTC
.	.	TRBJ1-3	TRBV11-2	CASSLIGNTIYF	TGTGCCAGCAGCCTTATTGGAAACACCATATATTTT
many	.	TRBJ1-1	TRBV6-2/TRBV6-3	CASREGFEAFF	TGTGCCAGCAGAGAGGGGTTTGAAGCTTTCTTT
few	.	TRBJ1-2	TRBV7-8	CASSLEQGQGGYTF	TGTGCCAGCAGCTTAGAACAAGGGCAAGGCGGCTACACCTTC
many	.	TRBJ2-1	TRBV29-1	CSVGGQGNEQFF	TGCAGCGTTGGAGGGCAGGGCAATGAGCAGTTCTTC
.	.	TRBJ1-1	TRBV29-1	CSARPDGNTEAFF	TGCAGCGCAAGGCCGGACGGGAACACTGAAGCTTTCTTT
few	TRBD1	TRBJ2-3	TRBV28	CASSLGRGPTDTQYF	TGTGCCAGCAGTTTGGGAAGGGGGCCGACAGATACGCAGTATTTT
few	.	TRBJ1-2	TRBV6-5	CASTRGAISLKYGYTF	TGTGCCAGCACCCGAGGGGCGATCTCACTTAAGTATGGCTACACCTTC
few	TRBD1	TRBJ1-6	TRBV20-1	CSVGQGAGSPLHF	TGCAGTGTGGGACAGGGAGCAGGATCACCCCTCCACTTT
many	.	TRBJ2-5	TRBV7-2	CASSLIAYQETQYF	TGTGCCAGCAGCTTAATAGCTTACCAAGAGACCCAGTACTTC
few	.	TRBJ1-4	TRBV20-1	CSASPDSPGIFSNEKLFF	TGCAGTGCTTCGCCCGACAGTCCAGGCATCTTTTCTAATGAAAAACTGTTTTTT
few	TRBD2	TRBJ2-7	TRBV29-1	CSVGSTSGGAYEQYF	TGCAGCGTTGGGTCCACTAGCGGAGGAGCCTACGAGCAGTACTTC
.	.	TRBJ1-2	TRBV5-1	CASSLGGFDRSYGYTF	TGCGCCAGCAGCTTGGGAGGCTTTGACAGGAGCTATGGCTACACCTTC
.	.	TRBJ2-7	TRBV18	CASSPDSYEQYF	TGTGCCAGCTCACCTGACAGCTACGAGCAGTACTTC
few	.	TRBJ2-2	TRBV7-2	CASSLVRGEELFF	TGTGCCAGCAGCTTAGTAAGGGGAGAGGAGCTGTTTTTT
.	TRBD2	TRBJ2-3	TRBV20-1	CSAWTSGRETQYF	TGCAGTGCCTGGACTAGCGGGAGGGAGACGCAGTATTTT
.	.	TRBJ1-4	TRBV25-1	CASSEATGGQEKLFF	TGTGCCAGCAGTGAAGCGACGGGGGGGCAGGAAAAACTGTTTTTT
.	.	TRBJ2-1	TRBV18	CASSPRNVFYNEQFF	TGTGCCAGCTCACCACGAAATGTCTTCTACAATGAGCAGTTCTTC
few	.	TRBJ1-5	TRBV20-1	CSAREPGVTNQPQHF	TGCAGTGCTAGAGAGCCAGGGGTAACCAATCAGCCCCAGCATTTT
few	.	TRBJ2-2	TRBV30	CAWSKGLRGNTGELFF	TGTGCCTGGAGTAAGGGGCTCAGGGGTAACACCGGGGAGCTGTTTTTT
many	TRBD2	TRBJ2-7	TRBV28	CASSLGLAGAEQYF	TGTGCCAGCAGTCTGGGACTAGCGGGAGCCGAGCAGTACTTC
.	TRBD1	TRBJ1-1	TRBV20-1	CSARVLSGTGVLNTEAFF	TGCAGTGCTAGGGTCCTCTCCGGGACAGGGGTCCTGAACACTGAAGCTTTCTTT
few	.	TRBJ1-1	TRBV5-1	CASSGLQGFEAFF	TGCGCCAGCAGCGGATTACAGGGATTTGAAGCTTTCTTT
.	.	TRBJ1-5	TRBV20-1	CSARDHSNQPQHF	TGCAGTGCTAGAGATCACAGCAATCAGCCCCAGCATTTT
.	.	TRBJ2-1	TRBV28	CASSHYRDSTNEQFF	TGTGCCAGCAGTCATTACCGGGACTCTACAAATGAGCAGTTCTTC